The 20 T cell receptor beta chains below were found in one sample sequenced in a study of vaccination and CD4 T cells after COVID-19. These receptors lack a known antigen. Once obtained from cultured CD4+ T cells, the DNA was sequenced using the Oncomine TCR Beta short-read assay. TCRdb recomputed calls from the PCR reads with MiXCR, one row per CDR3 protein. The sample contains over 6,000 distinct CDR3 sequences, about 76% of which appear only once. Treatment denoted: 10-day PBMC culture with coronavirus spike peptide pools or control peptides (ViraFEST assay). Sequenced: CD4+ T cells from blood, cultured in vitro. The origin of the receptors is a human donor who had recovered from COVID-19.

The DNA of the CDR3 is TGTGCCAGCAGCTTGGGCGGTCCGGGGGGGCAGTTCTTC. Translated, it gives CASSLGGPGGQFF. The rearrangement links TRBV7-2 to TRBJ2-1; 7 positions match TRBD2. V was pared by 3 bases and J by 12 bases, with 8 bases of the junction left unmatched. Germline CDR1 and CDR2: SGHTA and FQGNSA. The CDR3 extends over 13 amino acids.

The chain combines TRBV24-1 with TRBJ2-3; weak D call: TRBD1 (6 bases). V shed 4 bases and J shed 3 bases, with 13 bases lying between them. The V gene's germline CDR1 is KGHDR and CDR2 SFDVKD. CDR3 length equals 15 residues. The CDR3 protein is CATSDPTTGTDTQYF. In nucleotides, the CDR3 is TGTGCCACCAGTGACCCGACGACAGGTACAGATACGCAGTATTTT.

This chain uses TRBV18 with TRBJ2-3; the D gene is possibly TRBD2 (6 bases). Germline lookup yields CDR1 KGHSH and CDR2 LQKENI. The V end was cut by 5 bases, the J end by 0 bases, with 12 bases between. The CDR3 is 15 residues long. CDR3 loop: CASSERASSTDTQYF. CDR3 in DNA: TGTGCCAGCTCAGAGCGGGCGTCTAGCACAGATACGCAGTATTTT.

The gene calls are TRBV9 and TRBJ2-7, with D perhaps TRBD1 or TRBD2 (5 bases each). The CDR3 runs 14 residues. V dropped 5 bases and J dropped 4 bases, with 16 bases sitting between them. The germline V gene encodes CDR1 SGDLS and CDR2 YYNGEE. This CDR3 reads CASSFSSEGYEQYF. The DNA of the CDR3 is TGTGCCAGCAGTTTTAGCTCCGAGGGGTACGAGCAGTACTTC.

The rearrangement uses TRBV4-2 and TRBJ1-1; 8 nucleotides match TRBD1. V was pared by 1 base and J by 0 bases, with 7 bases of the junction left unmatched. Per the germline V gene, CDR1 is LGHNA and CDR2 is YNFKEQ. This CDR3 has 17 amino acids. In DNA, the CDR3 is TGTGCCAGCAGCCAAGTGGGGGCGACAGGGGTGAACACTGAAGCTTTCTTT. Translating gives CASSQVGATGVNTEAFF.

The chain is built from TRBV12-3 or TRBV12-4 and TRBJ1-1; TRBD1 might be the D (5 bases). V shed 6 bases and J shed 3 bases, with 14 bases lying between them. This CDR3 has 14 residues. The CDR3 reads CASRGGAEYTEAFF. The CDR3 DNA follows: TGTGCCAGCAGGGGGGGAGCGGAGTACACTGAAGCTTTCTTT.

This clonotype was seen once. This chain uses TRBV25-1 with TRBJ2-2; a possible D gene is TRBD2 (5 bases). This CDR3 is 14 amino acids long. The germline V gene encodes CDR1 MGHDK and CDR2 SYGVNS. V lost 6 bases and J 4 bases, leaving 12 bases between the germline ends. The CDR3 protein is CASRVTGSTGELFF. The CDR3 DNA is TGTGCCAGCAGGGTAACGGGATCCACCGGGGAGCTGTTTTTT.

V and J are TRBV6-1 and TRBJ1-2; D is perhaps TRBD1 (5 bases). V was pared by 5 bases and J by 3 bases, with 10 bases between. The CDR3 sequence is 13 residues long. In germline, CDR1 is MNHNS, CDR2 SASEGT. The CDR3 is CASSPGSDYGYTF. DNA of the CDR3: TGTGCCAGCAGTCCAGGGTCAGACTATGGCTACACCTTC.

This rearrangement joins TRBV15 to TRBJ1-5; no firm D call. The V gene lost 6 bases and the J gene lost 5 bases, with 8 bases spanning the gap. CDR3 length: 12 amino acids. The germline gives CDR1 LNHNV, CDR2 YYDKDF (reference sequence). CDR3: CATSVGYQPQHF. Written as DNA, the CDR3 is TGTGCCACCAGTGTAGGGTATCAGCCCCAGCATTTT.

This clonotype is deemed medium-sized (0.01 to 0.1%). The chain employs TRBV10-2 and TRBJ2-7, with D hard to call. This CDR3 is 14 amino acids long. Trimming cost V 7 bases and J 2 bases, with 15 bases left between them. The germline gives CDR1 WSHSY, CDR2 SAAADI. CDR3 protein: CASKQGKLTYEQYF. For the CDR3, the DNA is TGCGCCAGCAAGCAAGGAAAGCTCACCTACGAGCAGTACTTC.

The genes are TRBV20-1 and TRBJ1-4, with 8 bases identical to TRBD1. Germline V gives CDR1 DFQATT, CDR2 SNEGSKA (reference sequence). This CDR3 has 14 residues. The J segment lost 8 bases and the V segment lost 3 bases, leaving 8 bases of the junction unmatched. This CDR3 is CSARPTGAGEKLFF. CDR3 nucleotides: TGCAGTGCTAGGCCGACAGGGGCAGGCGAAAAACTGTTTTTT.

The chain carries TRBV20-1 and TRBJ2-1, with 8 bases matching TRBD2. The germline gives CDR1 DFQATT, CDR2 SNEGSKA (reference sequence). This CDR3 has 14 amino acids. Trimming at V came to 0 bases and at J to 7 bases, leaving 5 bases not matched to a gene. The chain's CDR3 is CSARDRASGNEQFF. The CDR3 DNA reads TGCAGTGCTAGAGATAGGGCTAGCGGGAATGAGCAGTTCTTC.

The chain recombines TRBV25-1 with TRBJ1-6; D possibly corresponds to TRBD1 (6 bases). CDR3 length: 12 amino acids. Germline V CDR1 and CDR2: MGHDK, SYGVNS. Trimming removed 8 bases from V and 7 bases from J, with 9 bases in between. Here the CDR3 reads CASGTGNSPLHF. CDR3 nucleotides: TGTGCCAGCGGAACAGGGAATTCACCCCTCCACTTT. Drawing the rest from reference TRBV25-1 and TRBJ1-6, the complete variable domain is EADIYQTPRYLVIGTGKKITLECSQTMGHDKMYWYQQDPGMELHLIHYSYGVNSTEKGDLSSESTVSRIRTEHFPLTLESARPSHTSQYLCASGTGNSPLHFGNGTRLTVT.

V and J are TRBV10-3 and TRBJ2-7; 7 bases are shared with TRBD1. The ends lost 7 bases at V and 5 bases at J; junction bases unmatched: 11. There are 14 residues in the CDR3. CDR1 and CDR2 from the germline V gene are ENHRY and SYGVKD. The CDR3 protein is CAINPTGLNHEQYF. The DNA of the CDR3 is TGTGCCATCAACCCGACAGGGCTGAACCACGAGCAGTACTTC.

V gene TRBV24-1 combines with J gene TRBJ1-4, with 8 bases lining up with TRBD1. V gave up 4 bases and J gave up 7 bases; unmatched junction bases: 7. The CDR3 is made up of 15 amino acids. Germline V CDR1 and CDR2: KGHDR, SFDVKD. The DNA of the CDR3 is TGTGCCACCAGTGAGACTCAGGGGGCAGGTGAAAAACTGTTTTTT. This encodes CATSETQGAGEKLFF.

This chain joins TRBV20-1 and TRBJ2-1, with 7 positions matching TRBD2. CDR3 size: 13 residues. Trimming removed 6 bases from V and 2 bases from J; junction bases left unmatched: 4. Germline V lookup: CDR1 DFQATT, CDR2 SNEGSKA (reference sequence). CDR3 loop: CSARDYTYNEQFF. The CDR3 region has the DNA TGCAGTGCCCGGGACTACACCTACAATGAGCAGTTCTTC.

Of note for this clonotype: The junction and the germline gene differ at one end; a read error may be behind it. The CDR3 DNA reads TGTGCCAGCAGTGCCAGGGACAGAAGTCTCTCTGGAAACACCACATATTTT. Translated: CASSARDRSLSGNTTYF. The chain is built from TRBV6-1 and TRBJ1-3; 7 positions agree with TRBD1. Germline V gene lookup returns CDR1 MNHNS and CDR2 SASEGT. The CDR3 is made up of 17 amino acids.

The rearrangement joins TRBV2 to TRBJ2-2; D possibly corresponds to TRBD2 (6 bases). V lost 3 bases to trimming and J lost 6 bases, with 17 bases between them. The germline V gene encodes CDR1 SNHLY and CDR2 FYNNEI. The CDR3 loop spans 16 amino acids. The chain's CDR3 is CASSEAGGVRAGELFF. DNA for the CDR3: TGTGCCAGCAGTGAGGCGGGCGGGGTTCGGGCCGGGGAGCTGTTTTTT.

This chain joins TRBV2 and TRBJ1-2; weak D call: TRBD1 (6 bases). Germline V lookup: CDR1 SNHLY, CDR2 FYNNEI. Trimming pared 5 bases from V and 1 base from J, leaving 11 bases between. The CDR3 consists of 14 residues. In DNA form, the CDR3 reads TGTGCCAGCAGTCCCGGGACAAATAACTATGGCTACACCTTC. Protein sequence: CASSPGTNNYGYTF.

The J gene is TRBJ1-2, the V gene TRBV27; a possible D gene is TRBD1 (6 bases). The CDR3 length is 15 residues. Trimming took off 5 bases at V and 4 bases at J, with 17 bases between the two ends. Germline V gives CDR1 MNHEY, CDR2 SMNVEV (reference sequence). The CDR3 here is CASSPTRGSGYGYTF. In nucleotides, the CDR3 is TGTGCCAGCAGTCCGACCAGGGGATCCGGCTATGGCTACACCTTC.